The present T cell receptor beta chain was sequenced within a study of CD8 T cells in ankylosing spondylitis. Trimming cost V 6 bases and J 1 base, with 15 bases left between them. The CDR3 totals 15 residues. TCRdb itself ran the 5' RACE reads through MiXCR, one entry per CDR3 protein. The table has under 300,000 distinct CDR3 sequences, roughly 8.6% seen once. This clonotype was counted between two and nine times. What it binds is not known. Regarding the study as a whole: With a CD8+ phenotype, disease-linked clones were relatively rare in peripheral blood. Among TCR beta sequences, a motif of roughly 8 highly homologous variants appeared characteristic of ankylosing spondylitis blood. Reportedly, matched ankylosing spondylitis synovial fluid was significantly enriched for disease-linked clones.

The genes are TRBV12-3 or TRBV12-4 and TRBJ2-5; D gene uncertain. The TCR comes from a male donor with ankylosing spondylitis or in good health (not recorded which). Sequenced material: blood, either unsorted or a sorted T cell fraction (not recorded which). The CDR3 nucleotides are TGTGCCAGCAGCGGTATCCCGGCCCCCCAAGAGACCCAGTACTTC. It codes for CASSGIPAPQETQYF.